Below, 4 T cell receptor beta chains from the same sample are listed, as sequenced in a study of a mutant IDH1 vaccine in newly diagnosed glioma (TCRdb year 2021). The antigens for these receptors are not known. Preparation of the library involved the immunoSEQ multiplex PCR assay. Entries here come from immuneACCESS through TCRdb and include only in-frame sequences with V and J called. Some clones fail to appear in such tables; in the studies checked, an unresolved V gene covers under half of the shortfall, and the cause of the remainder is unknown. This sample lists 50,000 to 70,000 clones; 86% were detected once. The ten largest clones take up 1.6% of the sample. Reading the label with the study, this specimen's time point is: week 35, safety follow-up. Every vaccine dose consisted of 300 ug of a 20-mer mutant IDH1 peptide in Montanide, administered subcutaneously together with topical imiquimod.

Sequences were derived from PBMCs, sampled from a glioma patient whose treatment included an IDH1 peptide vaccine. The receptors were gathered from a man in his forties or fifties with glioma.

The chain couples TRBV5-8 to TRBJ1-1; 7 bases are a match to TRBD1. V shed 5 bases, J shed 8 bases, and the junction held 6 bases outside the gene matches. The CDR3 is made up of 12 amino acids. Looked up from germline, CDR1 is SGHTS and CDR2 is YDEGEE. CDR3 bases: TGTGCCAGCAGTTACCGGGACAGAGAAGCTTTCTTT. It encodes CASSYRDREAFF.

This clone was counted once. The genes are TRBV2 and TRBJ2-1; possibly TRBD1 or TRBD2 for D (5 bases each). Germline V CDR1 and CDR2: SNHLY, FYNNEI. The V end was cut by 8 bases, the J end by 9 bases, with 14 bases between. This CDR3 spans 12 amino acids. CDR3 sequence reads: CASSRDQGEQFF. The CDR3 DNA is TGTGCCAGCTCCAGGGACCAAGGTGAGCAGTTCTTC. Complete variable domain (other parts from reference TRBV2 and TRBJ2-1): EPEVTQTPSHQVTQMGQEVILRCVPISNHLYFYWYRQILGQKVEFLVSFYNNEISEKSEIFDDQFSVERPDGSNFTLKIRSTKLEDSAMYFCASSRDQGEQFFGPGTRLTVL.

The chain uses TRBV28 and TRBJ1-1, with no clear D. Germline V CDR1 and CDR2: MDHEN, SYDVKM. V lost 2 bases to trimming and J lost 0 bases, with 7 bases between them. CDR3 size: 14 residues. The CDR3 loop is CASSLGQMNTEAFF. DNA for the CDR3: TGTGCCAGCAGTTTAGGGCAGATGAACACTGAAGCTTTCTTT. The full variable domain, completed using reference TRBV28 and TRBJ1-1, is DVKVTQSSRYLVKRTGEKVFLECVQDMDHENMFWYRQDPGLGLRLIYFSYDVKMKEKGDIPEGYSVSREKKERFSLILESASTNQTSMYLCASSLGQMNTEAFFGQGTRLTVV.

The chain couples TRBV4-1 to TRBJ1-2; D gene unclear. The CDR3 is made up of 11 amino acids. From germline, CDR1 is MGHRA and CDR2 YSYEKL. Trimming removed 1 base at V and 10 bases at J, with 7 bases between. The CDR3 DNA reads TGCGCCAGCAGCCAAGGGCGGAACTACACCTTC. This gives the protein CASSQGRNYTF.